The 9 T cell receptor beta chains listed next were all sequenced from one sample in a study of technical replicates of blood from several donors. Sequencing was performed with immunoSEQ multiplex PCR; in TCRdb, only in-frame clones are kept and a portion is missing. The data hold 90,000 to 100,000 clones, with around 95% observed a single time. The sample consisted of T cells isolated from PBMCs. All receptors come from a human donor in good health.

This chain connects TRBV28 to TRBJ2-1; D remains unclear. The V gene's germline CDR1 is MDHEN and CDR2 SYDVKM. This CDR3 is built from 13 residues. V lost 3 bases, J lost 5 bases, and 8 bases lay in between. The CDR3 reads CASSLAENNEQFF. CDR3 bases: TGTGCCAGCAGTTTGGCAGAAAACAATGAGCAGTTCTTC.

The chain employs TRBV10-3 and TRBJ1-1; D is unresolved. Germline assignment: CDR1 ENHRY and CDR2 SYGVKD. The V end lost 3 bases, the J end lost 6 bases, and 11 bases lay between the germline ends. The CDR3 contains 13 residues. The CDR3 here is CAISDGRVAEAFF. The CDR3 DNA is TGTGCCATCAGTGACGGCCGGGTGGCTGAAGCTTTCTTT.

This sequence joins TRBV20-1 and TRBJ1-1, with 7 nucleotides matching TRBD1. J was trimmed by 11 bases and V by 6 bases; bases with no gene match: 9. This CDR3 region has 11 residues. Germline lookup yields CDR1 DFQATT and CDR2 SNEGSKA (reference sequence). CDR3 sequence (DNA): TGCAGTGCCAACAGGGGTGTGAGTGCTTTCTTT. This codes for CSANRGVSAFF.

The chain is built from TRBV4-1 and TRBJ1-5; D gene unclear. The germline V and J ends were trimmed by 0 bases and 9 bases, with 6 bases remaining between them. The CDR3 is 12 amino acids. Germline CDR1 reads MGHRA; CDR2 reads YSYEKL. The CDR3 loop is CASSQDGLPQHF. CDR3 DNA: TGCGCCAGCAGCCAAGACGGTTTGCCCCAGCATTTT.

The gene calls are TRBV5-1 and TRBJ2-2; 11 bases are shared with TRBD1. Germline lookup yields CDR1 SGHRS and CDR2 YFSETQ. V shed 0 bases and J 7 bases; nucleotides not matched to a gene: 11. The CDR3 has 18 amino acids. This chain's CDR3 is CASSLVRKRDRGVGELFF. Written as DNA, the CDR3 is TGCGCCAGCAGCTTGGTACGAAAAAGGGACAGGGGGGTCGGGGAGCTGTTTTTT.

Remarks on this clone: A read error may account for a junction end that differs from germline. The rearrangement links TRBV28 to TRBJ1-5; D possibly corresponds to TRBD1 (6 bases). The CDR3 spans 18 residues. Germline V CDR1 and CDR2: MDHEN, SYDVKM. CDR3 nucleotides: TGTGCCAGCACCCAAATCCCGAAAAGGGGGAGTCGCAACCAGCCCCAGCATTTT. It codes for CASTQIPKRGSRNQPQHF.

The J gene is TRBJ2-7, the V gene TRBV5-8, with 10 positions matching TRBD2. V was clipped by 0 bases and J by 1 base; unmatched bases: 4. This CDR3 contains 16 residues. Looked up from germline, CDR1 is SGHTS and CDR2 is YDEGEE. The CDR3 DNA follows: TGTGCCAGCAGCTTGGACAGCGGGAGGGCATCCTACGAGCAGTACTTC. This codes for CASSLDSGRASYEQYF.

CDR3 DNA sequence: TGTGCCAGCAGGTGGACAGGGAACTACGAGCAGTACTTC. Translated, it gives CASRWTGNYEQYF. The V and J genes are TRBV6-1 and TRBJ2-7; TRBD1 matches 8 bases. V gave up 6 bases and J gave up 3 bases; unmatched junction bases: 4. Germline V gives CDR1 MNHNS, CDR2 SASEGT. This CDR3 contains 13 residues.

This chain uses TRBV13 with TRBJ2-7, with TRBD1 as a possible D gene (6 bases). The CDR3 runs to 14 residues. Germline assignment: CDR1 PRHDT and CDR2 FYEKMQ (reference sequence). V lost 3 bases to trimming and J lost 0 bases, with 9 bases between them. DNA of the CDR3: TGTGCCAGCAGCTTCGGACAGACCTCCTACGAGCAGTACTTC. Its protein product is CASSFGQTSYEQYF.